What follows are 3 T cell receptor beta chains derived from one specimen sequenced in a study of T cell changes during pregnancy in multiple sclerosis. Method: immunoSEQ multiplex PCR; TCRdb's copy keeps in-frame clones and lacks some. The table lists about 18,000 clones, roughly 80% of them singletons, with roughly a sixth in the top ten. Sequencing was performed on CD8+ T cells from peripheral blood mononuclear cells, taken in the third trimester of pregnancy. These receptors were taken from a female donor in good health, enrolled as a control in a pregnancy study.

The chain uses TRBV30 and TRBJ2-3, with 10 nucleotides matching TRBD1. Trimming removed 5 bases from V and 6 bases from J; junction bases left unmatched: 5. This CDR3 region has 13 residues. The germline V gene has CDR1 GTSNPN and CDR2 SVGIG (reference sequence). The CDR3 DNA reads as TGTGCCTGGGTCCGGGACAGGGGTGATACGCAGTATTTT. Translating it yields CAWVRDRGDTQYF. The complete variable domain, with remaining parts taken from reference TRBV30 and TRBJ2-3, reads SQTIHQWPATLVQPVGSPLSLECTVEGTSNPNLYWYRQAAGRGLQLLFYSVGIGQISSEVPQNLSASRPQDRQFILSSKKLLLSDSGFYLCAWVRDRGDTQYFGPGTRLTVL.

This clone was seen once. The chain recombines TRBV19 with TRBJ2-7; D gene ambiguous. Germline V CDR1 and CDR2: LNHDA, SQIVND (reference sequence). Trimming took 2 bases from V and 6 from J, leaving 17 bases between them. This CDR3 is 15 amino acids long. This CDR3 reads CASSILPSEPGEQYF. CDR3 sequence (DNA): TGTGCCAGTAGTATACTCCCCAGCGAGCCCGGCGAGCAGTACTTC. Combining the CDR3 with reference TRBV19 and TRBJ2-7 gives the whole variable domain DGGITQSPKYLFRKEGQNVTLSCEQNLNHDAMYWYRQDPGQGLRLIYYSQIVNDFQKGDIAEGYSVSREKKESFPLTVTSAQKNPTAFYLCASSILPSEPGEQYFGPGTRLTVT.

This clone rates as medium-sized (0.01 to 0.1%). The chain employs TRBV5-4 and TRBJ2-1; D is uncertain. The germline CDR1 and CDR2 sequences are SGHNT and YYREEE (reference sequence). The V and J ends lost 1 base and 5 bases respectively, with 10 bases between them. The CDR3 consists of 14 residues. The CDR3 spells CASSLMELDNEQFF. The CDR3 nucleotides read TGTGCCAGCAGCTTGATGGAGTTAGACAATGAGCAGTTCTTC.